This TCR beta chain was observed in a study of blood T cell repertoires in COVID-19. The CDR3 runs to 14 residues. Trimming stripped 8 bases from V and 7 bases from J, with 18 bases between. Germline loops: CDR1 LNHDA, CDR2 SQIVND (reference sequence). TCRdb keeps only in-frame clones here, not all; method: immunoSEQ multiplex PCR. Here the sample spans 200,000 to 250,000 clones, around 80% being singletons. Sequencing used peripheral blood. The rearrangement joins TRBV19 to TRBJ2-1, with a weak D call TRBD2 (6 bases). This TCR was sampled from a woman older than 75 with COVID-19, enrolled during active disease. The DNA for the CDR3 is TGTGCCAGTGGCCCGGGACTCCGAATAAATGAGCAGTTCTTC. It yields the protein CASGPGLRINEQFF.